What follows describes a single TCR beta chain. Its cognate antigen is unknown. Primers used in a second PCR of about 7 to 12 cycles were a sample-barcoded 5' primer and a J-beta primer mix. TCRdb independently ran MiXCR on the 5' RACE reads; one entry per CDR3 protein. Among more than 900,000 distinct CDR3 sequences listed, almost 25% were seen once. This specimen comes from a study of blood T cells in healthy people across ages. The V end lost 3 bases, the J end lost 1 base, and 9 bases lay between the germline ends. The germline CDR1 and CDR2 sequences are ENHRY and SYGVKD. The length of the CDR3 is 15 residues. Study-level points and caveats: More naive CD4+ cells and higher diversity were found in long-lived than in aged donors.

A further study also used this sample, focusing on T cells of mothers and their children. As that study records: Each child gave a few million TCR beta CDR3 reads (each mother, over 8.5 million). Thymic selection molds TCR recombination products alike in related and unrelated pairs.

The clonotype originates from a girl aged 2 to 9 in good health. Specimen: blood. The chain is built from TRBV10-3 and TRBJ2-2, with D perhaps TRBD1 or TRBD2 (5 bases each). In DNA form, the CDR3 reads TGTGCCATCAGTGATAATGGGGGGAACACCGGGGAGCTGTTTTTT. Translated, it gives CAISDNGGNTGELFF.